A selection of T cell receptor beta chains follows, all from one sample in a study of cytomegalovirus exposure and HLA in healthy donors. Assay: immunoSEQ multiplex PCR; the TCRdb copy retains only in-frame clones and omits some. The sample holds 150,000 to 200,000 clones, roughly 82% seen once. Material for sequencing was PBMCs. These receptors were obtained from a man aged 18-30 years in good health and CMV-seropositive. Both conserved end residues are part of each CDR3. A D gene is named only where the DNA matches it firmly. A row's size may be missing; if present it is once, few, many or a size class.

clone size,J gene,D gene,V gene,CDR3 protein,CDR3 DNA
NA,TRBJ1-2,TRBD1,TRBV6-1,CASSKETGLVRDYTF,TGTGCCAGCAGTAAAGAGACAGGGCTCGTTCGGGACTACACCTTC
NA,TRBJ2-1,TRBD2,TRBV29-1,CSVVSGLAGANEQFF,TGCAGCGTTGTAAGTGGGCTAGCGGGAGCGAATGAGCAGTTCTTC
NA,TRBJ2-7,TRBD2,TRBV6-5,CASSYSREGRDEQYF,TGTGCCAGCAGTTACTCGCGGGAGGGCCGGGACGAGCAGTACTTC
NA,TRBJ2-5,TRBD2,TRBV11-2,CASSFGVAGASFQETQYF,TGTGCCAGCAGCTTTGGAGTGGCGGGAGCCTCCTTCCAAGAGACCCAGTACTTC
NA,TRBJ2-7,TRBD1,TRBV6-6,CASSYGQGANYEQYF,TGTGCCAGCAGTTACGGGCAGGGGGCGAACTACGAGCAGTACTTC
few,TRBJ1-2,NA,TRBV5-6,CASSLGPDYGYTF,TGTGCCAGCTCCCTCGGTCCGGACTATGGCTACACCTTC
NA,TRBJ2-2,TRBD2,TRBV27,CASSLFPGTSGRTGNTGELFF,TGTGCCAGCAGTTTATTCCCCGGGACTAGCGGGAGAACTGGGAACACCGGGGAGCTGTTTTTT
NA,TRBJ2-7,TRBD1,TRBV30,CAWSVGTGSYEQYF,TGTGCCTGGAGTGTCGGGACAGGTTCCTACGAGCAGTACTTC
NA,TRBJ2-1,TRBD2,TRBV6-5,CASGGTSGKNEQFF,TGTGCCAGCGGAGGGACTAGCGGAAAAAATGAGCAGTTCTTC
NA,TRBJ2-3,NA,TRBV5-1,CASSLVGGSTDTQYF,TGCGCCAGCAGCTTGGTCGGAGGGAGCACAGATACGCAGTATTTT
NA,TRBJ2-7,NA,TRBV27,CASSLRQDPHEQYF,TGTGCCAGCAGTTTACGACAGGATCCCCACGAGCAGTACTTC
few,TRBJ2-2,TRBD2,TRBV19,CASSPFWREVHHVAGELFF,TGTGCCAGTAGTCCCTTTTGGCGGGAGGTTCATCATGTCGCCGGGGAGCTGTTTTTT
NA,TRBJ2-1,TRBD2,TRBV27,CASSLGLANEQFF,TGTGCCAGCAGTCTCGGACTAGCGAATGAGCAGTTCTTC
NA,TRBJ2-7,TRBD1,TRBV25-1,CASSRTGVLGYEQYF,TGTGCCAGCAGTAGGACAGGGGTCCTGGGCTACGAGCAGTACTTC
NA,TRBJ2-7,NA,TRBV5-1,CASSQPSGGKYLYEQYF,TGCGCCAGCAGCCAGCCCAGCGGAGGGAAGTATCTGTACGAGCAGTACTTC
NA,TRBJ2-1,TRBD2,TRBV9,CASSVGLRTSAVTFEQFF,TGTGCCAGCAGCGTAGGTCTAAGGACTAGCGCTGTAACTTTTGAGCAGTTCTTC
NA,TRBJ1-4,NA,TRBV27,CASSSRGYGTNEKLFF,TGTGCCAGCAGTTCCCGAGGTTACGGCACTAATGAAAAACTGTTTTTT
NA,TRBJ2-7,TRBD1,TRBV13,CASSRGQGNEQYF,TGTGCCAGCAGCCGAGGACAGGGGAACGAGCAGTACTTC
NA,TRBJ2-4,TRBD2,TRBV2,CASSGRRTSGSPVAKNIQYF,TGTGCCAGCAGCGGAAGAAGGACTAGCGGGAGTCCGGTTGCCAAAAACATTCAGTACTTC
few,TRBJ1-5,TRBD1,TRBV30,CAWSTGGDQPQHF,TGTGCCTGGAGTACAGGGGGGGATCAGCCCCAGCATTTT
NA,TRBJ1-5,NA,TRBV30,CAWSPEFGQPQHF,TGTGCCTGGTCCCCAGAATTTGGTCAGCCCCAGCATTTT
NA,TRBJ2-7,TRBD2,TRBV7-6,CASSPRLAGGESGIYEQYF,TGTGCCAGCAGCCCCCGACTAGCGGGAGGGGAATCAGGAATCTACGAGCAGTACTTC
once,TRBJ2-3,TRBD1,TRBV28,CASRPQGAGMTDTQYF,TGTGCCAGCAGGCCCCAGGGGGCTGGTATGACAGATACGCAGTATTTT
NA,TRBJ2-7,NA,TRBV19,CASSSPGGPSYEQYF,TGTGCCAGTAGCTCCCCGGGGGGCCCATCCTACGAGCAGTACTTC
NA,TRBJ1-1,NA,TRBV27,CASSWGVETEAFF,TGTGCCAGCAGTTGGGGGGTTGAGACTGAAGCTTTCTTT